This entry lists 14 T cell receptor beta chains sequenced from one sample in a study of identical twins. TCRdb called the 5' RACE reads again in MiXCR, with one record for every CDR3 protein. The table lists about 890,000 distinct CDR3 sequences, around 12% of them singletons, with about 1.5% in the top ten. These data are also associated with another study on yellow fever vaccine responses in identical twins.

Sequenced input: PBMCs. These TCRs come from a woman aged 18-35 years in good health.

In this sample, this clonotype turned up a few times. The chain is built from TRBV20-1 and TRBJ2-1; 10 positions agree with TRBD1. V trimming: 6 bases; J trimming: 8 bases; junction bases outside the gene matches: 10. The germline V gene has CDR1 DFQATT and CDR2 SNEGSKA (reference sequence). The length of the CDR3 is 14 residues. The CDR3 nucleotides read TGCAGTGCCGCTGGGTGGGGACAGGGGTATGAGCAGTTCTTC. Amino acid sequence: CSAAGWGQGYEQFF.

The table lists this clonotype with a few counts. The gene calls are TRBV7-9 and TRBJ2-7, with no clear D. Germline lookup yields CDR1 SEHNR and CDR2 FQNEAQ (reference sequence). Trimming took off 4 bases at V and 3 bases at J, with 13 bases between the two ends. This CDR3 spans 14 amino acids. This CDR3 reads CASSYLLSSYEQYF. CDR3 bases: TGTGCCAGCAGCTACCTACTCAGTAGCTACGAGCAGTACTTC.

This clonotype was picked up many times. The chain has TRBV11-2 and TRBJ2-1, with TRBD2 matching over 13 bases. The ends lost 4 bases at V and 1 base at J; junction bases unmatched: 4. Germline V gives CDR1 SGHAT, CDR2 FQNNGV. The CDR3 sequence is 17 residues long. For the CDR3, the DNA is TGTGCCAGCAGCTGGACTAGCGGGAGTATGTCCTACAATGAGCAGTTCTTC. It translates to CASSWTSGSMSYNEQFF.

This clonotype was seen a handful of times. V usage is TRBV2 and J usage is TRBJ1-2, with D possibly matching TRBD1 (6 bases). V shed 6 bases and J shed 7 bases, with 18 bases lying between them. The CDR3 covers 14 residues. Germline CDR1 is SNHLY and CDR2 is FYNNEI. CDR3 in DNA: TGTGCCAGCAGCGGACAGCTCGGATTAACTGGCTACACCTTC. Protein: CASSGQLGLTGYTF.

The table lists this clonotype with a few counts. The chain combines TRBV5-1 with TRBJ2-5; no clear D gene. Trimming stripped 4 bases from V and 5 bases from J, with 18 bases between. The CDR3 sequence is 15 residues long. Germline CDR1 reads SGHRS; CDR2 reads YFSETQ. The CDR3 coding sequence is TGCGCCAGCAGCGATCCTAATCCACGTGGGGAGACCCAGTACTTC. Amino acids: CASSDPNPRGETQYF. Full variable domain (rest looked up from reference TRBV5-1 and TRBJ2-5): KAGVTQTPRYLIKTRGQQVTLSCSPISGHRSVSWYQQTPGQGLQFLFEYFSETQRNKGNFPGRFSGRQFSNSRSEMNVSTLELGDSALYLCASSDPNPRGETQYFGPGTRLLVL.

The genes are TRBV28 and TRBJ1-1; D unclear. Per germline, CDR1 MDHEN and CDR2 SYDVKM. The CDR3 is made up of 14 amino acids. V was trimmed by 3 bases and J by 5 bases, leaving 13 bases between them. Here the CDR3 reads CASSLYPVGTEAFF. The CDR3 DNA follows: TGTGCCAGCAGTTTGTATCCCGTCGGAACTGAAGCTTTCTTT.

Only a few counts were recorded for this clonotype. The chain has TRBV7-9 and TRBJ2-7; the D call may be TRBD1 or TRBD2 (5 bases each). The germline V gene encodes CDR1 SEHNR and CDR2 FQNEAQ (reference sequence). The length of the CDR3 is 16 residues. With 7 bases removed from V and 2 bases from J, the gap between germline ends came to 21 bases. For the CDR3, the DNA is TGTGCCAGCACCCAATCACCAACCGGGACCACCTACGAGCAGTACTTC. Its protein product is CASTQSPTGTTYEQYF.

The rearrangement links TRBV2 to TRBJ2-2; D is perhaps TRBD1 (5 bases). The germline V and J ends were trimmed by 4 bases and 5 bases, with 11 bases remaining between them. The V gene's germline CDR1 is SNHLY and CDR2 FYNNEI. There are 14 residues in the CDR3. In nucleotides, the CDR3 is TGTGCCAGCAGTGTGGTCCAGGGTACCGGGGAGCTGTTTTTT. It translates to CASSVVQGTGELFF.

The sample holds many counts of this clonotype. The chain links TRBV27 to TRBJ1-1; maybe TRBD1 (5 bases). The CDR3 is 16 amino acids. Germline V CDR1 and CDR2: MNHEY, SMNVEV (reference sequence). V lost 5 bases and J lost 0, with 16 bases in between. The CDR3 DNA follows: TGTGCCAGCAGTACGGGACGGACCCTGTTGAACACTGAAGCTTTCTTT. Amino acid sequence: CASSTGRTLLNTEAFF.

This clonotype was detected ten times or more. This chain uses TRBV7-2 with TRBJ2-7; D is perhaps TRBD2 (5 bases). There are 14 residues in the CDR3. Per the germline V gene, CDR1 is SGHTA and CDR2 is FQGNSA. V lost 0 bases to trimming and J lost 4 bases, with 10 bases between them. The CDR3 DNA is TGTGCCAGCAGCTTAGCACCAGCGGAGTACGAGCAGTACTTC. Its protein product is CASSLAPAEYEQYF.

The genes are TRBV20-1 and TRBJ1-6, with 7 bases that match TRBD1. This CDR3 has 14 amino acids. J lost 9 bases, V lost 6 bases, and 11 bases had no gene match. Germline CDR1 DFQATT, CDR2 SNEGSKA (reference sequence). DNA of the CDR3: TGCAGTGCACGCCCCGGGACAGATGGTTCACCCCTCCACTTT. It translates to CSARPGTDGSPLHF.

This clonotype was observed a handful of times. The gene calls are TRBV4-1 and TRBJ2-2, with D unclear. Looked up from germline, CDR1 is MGHRA and CDR2 is YSYEKL. V was clipped by 1 base and J by 3 bases, with 9 bases between them. This CDR3 is 15 amino acids long. Here the CDR3 reads CASSQGVEYTGELFF. For the CDR3, the DNA is TGCGCCAGCAGCCAAGGGGTGGAATACACCGGGGAGCTGTTTTTT.

This clonotype has only a few counts. This rearrangement joins TRBV6-5 to TRBJ2-7, with TRBD1 identical over 10 bases. Germline assignment: CDR1 MNHEY and CDR2 SVGAGI. With 2 bases clipped from V and 3 bases from J, the junction kept 7 bases outside the gene matches. There are 16 residues in the CDR3. The CDR3 DNA reads as TGTGCCAGCAGTTACCCGACAGGGGGCAACCTCTACGAGCAGTACTTC. The encoded protein is CASSYPTGGNLYEQYF.

This clonotype was seen ten or more times. V is TRBV10-3 and J is TRBJ2-5; D remains unclear. Germline V gives CDR1 ENHRY, CDR2 SYGVKD. V was pared by 0 bases and J by 1 base, with 6 bases between. The CDR3 covers 14 residues. Here the CDR3 reads CAISESTFQETQYF. CDR3 nucleotide sequence: TGTGCCATCAGTGAGTCGACATTCCAAGAGACCCAGTACTTC.